Given below is one TCR beta chain in context. The data derive from a study of blood T cell repertoires in COVID-19. The CDR3 has 18 residues. V trimming: 1 base; J trimming: 1 base; junction bases outside the gene matches: 8. Germline V gene data show CDR1 as LGHNA and CDR2 as YNFKEQ. Libraries were prepared by immunoSEQ multiplex PCR; TCRdb keeps only in-frame clonotypes and omits some of them. The top ten hold about 5% of the sample, which has tens of thousands of clones, roughly nine tenths seen once. The chain uses TRBV4-2 and TRBJ2-7; 12 bases map to TRBD2. The sample was peripheral blood. The receptor was isolated from a man between 40 and 49 years old with active COVID-19. The CDR3 loop is CASSQAIGLAGQSYEQYF. The DNA for the CDR3 is TGTGCCAGCAGCCAAGCCATAGGACTAGCGGGGCAATCCTACGAGCAGTACTTC.